The source of this T cell receptor (beta chain) is a study of CD8 T cells in ankylosing spondylitis. Points from the study as a whole: A TCR beta motif of eight highly homologous variants appeared characteristic of ankylosing spondylitis blood.

By quantitative 5'-RACE with molecular barcodes, the TCR beta libraries were made. TCRdb reprocessed the 5' RACE reads via MiXCR and lists one record per CDR3 protein. The sample holds about 750,000 distinct CDR3 sequences; roughly 20% are singletons and the top ten take about 20%. This clonotype came up a few times. Its antigen is undetermined. The V end lost 0 bases, the J end lost 7 bases, and 13 bases lay between the germline ends. The CDR3 has 14 amino acids. CDR1 and CDR2 (germline): SGHRS, YFSETQ. The source material was blood, either unsorted or a sorted T cell fraction (not recorded which). The receptor was derived from a male donor with ankylosing spondylitis. The rearrangement links TRBV5-1 to TRBJ1-1; tentatively, D is TRBD1 (6 bases). This CDR3 is CASSLAGTQYEAFF. The CDR3 nucleotides are TGCGCCAGCAGCTTGGCCGGGACACAATATGAAGCTTTCTTT.